This T cell receptor beta chain was documented in a study of spatial heterogeneity in lung cancer (dated 2019 in TCRdb). A note on the overall study: Beta-chain transcripts were consistently detected in greater numbers than alpha-chain transcripts, which likely reflected higher beta-chain transcript abundance. In the raw uncorrected reads, each unique combination of TCR and UMI appeared on average more than ten times. The study quantitatively compared TCR alpha and beta repertoires across multiple tumor regions, matched nontumor lung and blood in non-small cell lung cancer. Nonsynonymous mutation counts, determined by whole-exome sequencing of tumor tissue, were related to TCR repertoire features. Both alpha and beta chains were TCR-sequenced in samples taken at surgery, namely 220 tumor regions, 62 to 70 matched nontumor lung samples and about 52 PBMC samples. Results the study describes overall, beyond this receptor: Ubiquitous expanded tumor TCRs were found in blood more often at tumor resection than at routine follow-up. Confirming at a functional level the hypothesis that regional TCRs recognize regional mutations was considered to require additional single-cell paired TCR alpha and beta sequencing.

Points on this clonotype: The specificity of this receptor is unknown. No base qualities exist here, and no much larger clone lies one base off it.

Sample time point, as interpreted from the label and publication: sample taken at primary tumor resection. The donors were 70 or so patients from the lung TRACERx cohort who had early-stage, untreated non-small cell lung cancer. TCR sequencing used whole RNA extracted from tumor and nontumor lung tissue, or from cryopreserved PBMC samples, without cell sorting. A patient was chosen for TCR sequencing only when enough RNA was available from at least two tumor regions. Libraries were made using 5' RACE. The sequencer was a NextSeq 500. The TCR library protocol attached a unique molecular identifier to each TCR cDNA molecule to allow correction of PCR and sequencing errors. Regarding the original processing steps: TCR identification, UMI-based error correction and CDR3 extraction were performed with Decombinator tools. Expanded TCRs were defined as those above a frequency of 2 per 1,000, corresponding to the top 1% of the tumor frequency distribution. Renyi diversity was calculated using the R vegan package after each repertoire was subsampled 100 times to 5,000 TCRs. To build CDR3 similarity networks, amino acid triplet string-kernel similarity was used, and CDR3s were connected when their pairwise similarity was above 0.82. TCRdb reran the public reads through fastp at Q25 and MiXCR, keeping productive beta chains. Rows with one shared CDR3 protein collapse into an entry with the most common genes and DNA. The V and J calls and clone size come from TCRdb's table, not from the authors' own analysis. The sample table records about 78,000 distinct CDR3 sequences; around 7.3% of these occur just once. The leading ten clones occupy 6.8% of the sample.

CDR1 is given as SGDLS and CDR2 as YYNGEE, both from the germline V gene. Measured from the cysteine to the phenylalanine, the CDR3 is 15 residues long. The CDR3 DNA has 45 bases and is translated from base 1. V is shortened by 0 bases, J by 1 base, and the region joining them spans 10 bases. The source was PBMCs, collected at surgery. This sequence was found in a male donor with early-stage non-small cell lung cancer. Recombination connected TRBV9 to TRBJ1-1, with the D gene uncertain. The CDR3 protein is CASSVVTYKNTEAFF. The nucleotide sequence is given as TGTGCCAGCAGCGTAGTAACATATAAGAACACTGAAGCTTTCTTT.